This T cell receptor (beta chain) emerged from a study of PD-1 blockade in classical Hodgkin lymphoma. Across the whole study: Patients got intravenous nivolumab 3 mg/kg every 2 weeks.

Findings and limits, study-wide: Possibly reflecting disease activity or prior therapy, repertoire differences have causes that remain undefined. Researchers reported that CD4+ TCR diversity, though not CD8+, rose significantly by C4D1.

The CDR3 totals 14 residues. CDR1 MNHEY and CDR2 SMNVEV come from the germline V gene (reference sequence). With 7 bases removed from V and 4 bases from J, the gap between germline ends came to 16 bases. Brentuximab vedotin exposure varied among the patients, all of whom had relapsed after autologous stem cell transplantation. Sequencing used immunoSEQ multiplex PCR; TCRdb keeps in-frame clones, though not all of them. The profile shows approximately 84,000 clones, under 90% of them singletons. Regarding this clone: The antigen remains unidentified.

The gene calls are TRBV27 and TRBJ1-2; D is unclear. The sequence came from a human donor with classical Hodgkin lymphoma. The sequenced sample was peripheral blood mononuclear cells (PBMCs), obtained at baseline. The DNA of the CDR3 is TGTGCCAGCACGACTTCGGGGTCCCTCTATGGCTACACCTTC. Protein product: CASTTSGSLYGYTF.